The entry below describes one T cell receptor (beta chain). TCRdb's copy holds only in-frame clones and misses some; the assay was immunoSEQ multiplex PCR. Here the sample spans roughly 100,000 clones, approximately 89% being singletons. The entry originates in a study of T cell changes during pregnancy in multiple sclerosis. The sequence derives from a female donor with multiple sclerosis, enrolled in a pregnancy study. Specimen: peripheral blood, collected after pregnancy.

CDR3 sequence (DNA): TGTGCCAGCAGAGGGGCAGGGTTGGAGCCCCAGCATTTT. It is translated as CASRGAGLEPQHF. The V gene is TRBV25-1, the J gene TRBJ1-5; D might be TRBD1 (5 bases). Germline CDR1 is MGHDK and CDR2 is SYGVNS. Trimming took 6 bases from V and 8 from J, leaving 14 bases between them. The CDR3 totals 13 residues.